The next 20 T cell receptor beta chains were all read from a single sample in a study of CD8 T cells in ankylosing spondylitis. Using its own MiXCR run on the 5' RACE reads, TCRdb lists one record per CDR3 protein. The sample has tens of thousands of distinct CDR3 sequences, 4% seen once. Material for sequencing was blood, either unsorted or a sorted T cell fraction (not recorded which). The receptors shown here come from a female donor with ankylosing spondylitis or in good health (not recorded which).

This clonotype is medium-sized in the sample. The V and J genes are TRBV9 and TRBJ1-1; TRBD1 aligns across 7 bases. CDR1 and CDR2 (germline): SGDLS, YYNGEE. The V and J ends lost 1 base and 5 bases, in that order; junction bases with no gene match: 2. CDR3 size: 13 residues. Here the CDR3 reads CASSVQGGTEAFF. The CDR3 coding sequence is TGTGCCAGCAGCGTACAGGGGGGTACTGAAGCTTTCTTT.

This clonotype was picked up many times. This rearrangement joins TRBV9 to TRBJ1-3; unclear D gene. In germline, CDR1 is SGDLS, CDR2 YYNGEE. V lost 0 bases and J 6 bases, leaving 7 bases between the germline ends. The CDR3 sequence is 13 residues long. The CDR3 reads CASSVAEENTIYF. In DNA, the CDR3 is TGTGCCAGCAGCGTAGCAGAAGAAAACACCATATATTTT. Filled out from reference TRBV9 and TRBJ1-3, the complete variable domain reads DSGVTQTPKHLITATGQRVTLRCSPRSGDLSVYWYQQSLDQGLQFLIQYYNGEERAKGNILERFSAQQFPDLHSELNLSSLELGDSALYFCASSVAEENTIYFGEGSWLTVV.

This clonotype was detected ten times or more. V usage is TRBV9 and J usage is TRBJ1-2; D is uncertain. Trimming removed 4 bases at V and 4 bases at J, with 8 bases between. This CDR3 contains 12 residues. The germline CDR1 and CDR2 sequences are SGDLS and YYNGEE. The CDR3 loop reads CASSSYGYGYTF. Here the CDR3 DNA reads TGTGCCAGCAGCTCATATGGCTATGGCTACACCTTC. Using reference TRBV9 and TRBJ1-2 for the parts outside the CDR3, the full variable domain is DSGVTQTPKHLITATGQRVTLRCSPRSGDLSVYWYQQSLDQGLQFLIQYYNGEERAKGNILERFSAQQFPDLHSELNLSSLELGDSALYFCASSSYGYGYTFGSGTRLTVV.

This clonotype was detected many times. V usage is TRBV9 and J usage is TRBJ1-1; TRBD1 is a possible D gene (5 bases). This CDR3 is 15 amino acids long. Germline V CDR1 and CDR2: SGDLS, YYNGEE. V was cut by 0 bases and J by 1 base, with 10 bases left in between. The CDR3 DNA is TGTGCCAGCAGCGTAGCTAACGGACAGAACACTGAAGCTTTCTTT. Translated: CASSVANGQNTEAFF.

This clonotype is medium-sized in the sample. The rearrangement links TRBV9 to TRBJ1-2; D gene ambiguous. Trimming removed 0 bases from V and 4 bases from J, with 13 bases in between. CDR3 length: 15 residues. Germline-derived CDR1 and CDR2 are SGDLS and YYNGEE. CDR3 nucleotide sequence: TGTGCCAGCAGCGTAGATATGTCGCGGATCTATGGCTACACCTTC. This gives the protein CASSVDMSRIYGYTF.

This clonotype was counted only a few times. V is TRBV9 and J is TRBJ2-7; tentatively, D is TRBD1 or TRBD2 (5 bases each). V shed 4 bases and J shed 3 bases, with 20 bases lying between them. This CDR3 is built from 16 residues. Looked up from germline, CDR1 is SGDLS and CDR2 is YYNGEE. The CDR3 here is CASSLRGDLDLYEQYF. The CDR3 DNA sequence: TGTGCCAGCAGCCTAAGAGGGGATCTTGATCTCTACGAGCAGTACTTC.

This clonotype came up many times. The gene calls are TRBV9 and TRBJ2-5; D gene ambiguous. Trimming removed 3 bases from V and 3 bases from J, with 9 bases in between. Germline V lookup: CDR1 SGDLS, CDR2 YYNGEE. CDR3 size: 13 residues. For the CDR3, the DNA is TGTGCCAGCAGCGACGGTTTTAAAGAGACCCAGTACTTC. Protein sequence: CASSDGFKETQYF. Full variable domain (outside the CDR3, taken from reference TRBV9 and TRBJ2-5): DSGVTQTPKHLITATGQRVTLRCSPRSGDLSVYWYQQSLDQGLQFLIQYYNGEERAKGNILERFSAQQFPDLHSELNLSSLELGDSALYFCASSDGFKETQYFGPGTRLLVL.

This clonotype was counted many times. The rearrangement links TRBV9 to TRBJ1-2; perhaps TRBD1 as D (6 bases). V was pared by 1 base and J by 2 bases, with 6 bases between. This CDR3 contains 13 residues. From germline, CDR1 is SGDLS and CDR2 YYNGEE. CDR3 amino acids: CASSVTGNYGYTF. CDR3 sequence (DNA): TGTGCCAGCAGCGTAACAGGGAACTATGGCTACACCTTC.

This clonotype was counted many times. The J gene is TRBJ1-1, the V gene TRBV9; D unresolved. In germline, CDR1 is SGDLS, CDR2 YYNGEE. CDR3 length: 14 amino acids. V lost 2 bases, J lost 2 bases, and 10 bases lay in between. CDR3 nucleotides: TGTGCCAGCAGCGTCATCCCGGGAAACACTGAAGCTTTCTTT. Its translation: CASSVIPGNTEAFF.

This clonotype has at least ten counts. CDR3 sequence (DNA): TGTGCCAGCAGCCCTCAGACAAGCTCCTACAATGAGCAGTTCTTC. It specifies CASSPQTSSYNEQFF. The genes are TRBV9 and TRBJ2-1; D is uncertain. This CDR3 contains 15 residues. V lost 4 bases, J lost 0 bases, and 11 bases lay in between. Germline values: CDR1 SGDLS, CDR2 YYNGEE.

Ten or more counts support this clonotype. The rearrangement uses TRBV9 and TRBJ1-6; no reliable D call. This CDR3 contains 13 residues. Trimming removed 5 bases from V and 8 bases from J, with 11 bases in between. CDR1 is SGDLS and CDR2 is YYNGEE in the germline V gene. The CDR3 nucleotides are TGTGCCAGCAGGTATGGCTCCGATTCACCCCTCCACTTT. Translated: CASRYGSDSPLHF.

In this sample, this clonotype turned up many times. The rearrangement links TRBV9 to TRBJ2-1, with 7 bases matching TRBD2. The germline CDR1 and CDR2 sequences are SGDLS and YYNGEE. V lost 4 bases and J lost 4; bases outside the gene matches: 14. There are 17 residues in the CDR3. CDR3 nucleotide sequence: TGTGCCAGCAGCCCCGACTTGAGAGCGGGGACTTACAATGAGCAGTTCTTC. Encoded protein: CASSPDLRAGTYNEQFF.

This clonotype was detected many times. The chain combines TRBV9 with TRBJ2-1; 11 positions agree with TRBD2. Looked up from germline, CDR1 is SGDLS and CDR2 is YYNGEE. This CDR3 has 15 residues. J lost 10 bases, V lost 0 bases, and 6 bases had no gene match. The CDR3 region has the DNA TGTGCCAGCAGCGTAGGGTCGGCTAGCGGGGGGGAGCAGTTCTTC. Its protein is CASSVGSASGGEQFF.

This clonotype was recorded many times. The V and J genes are TRBV9 and TRBJ1-1, with 8 bases fitting TRBD1. Per the germline V gene, CDR1 is SGDLS and CDR2 is YYNGEE. The CDR3 contains 18 residues. Losses at the gene ends were 0 bases for V and 0 bases for J; bases not matched to a gene: 10. The DNA for the CDR3 is TGTGCCAGCAGCGTAGGGGGTAGGGGGACAGGCATGAACACTGAAGCTTTCTTT. It translates to CASSVGGRGTGMNTEAFF.

In its sample, this clonotype was seen many times. The rearrangement joins TRBV9 to TRBJ2-3, with 9 bases aligning to TRBD1. V lost 1 base, J lost 7 bases, and 7 bases stayed unmatched. The CDR3 has 15 residues. Germline V gene sequence: CDR1 SGDLS, CDR2 YYNGEE. DNA for the CDR3: TGTGCCAGCAGCGTATATACAGGGGGCGCGTATACGCAGTATTTT. It is translated as CASSVYTGGAYTQYF.

This clonotype has at least ten counts. The chain joins TRBV9 to TRBJ1-1, with 8 bases identical to TRBD1. This CDR3 contains 14 residues. The V gene end was trimmed by 3 bases and the J gene end by 1 base; junction bases not matched to a gene: 2. Germline values: CDR1 SGDLS, CDR2 YYNGEE. CDR3 bases: TGTGCCAGCAGCGCAGACAGGGGGAACACTGAAGCTTTCTTT. Its translation is CASSADRGNTEAFF.

In this sample, this clonotype turned up many times. The rearrangement uses TRBV9 and TRBJ2-7; unclear D gene. Deletions cut 4 bases from V and 2 bases from J, with 13 bases between. Germline CDR1 reads SGDLS; CDR2 reads YYNGEE. The CDR3 spans 14 residues. The CDR3 nucleotides are TGTGCCAGCAGCAAAACGGACGGTACCTACGAGCAGTACTTC. Its translation is CASSKTDGTYEQYF.

The V and J genes are TRBV9 and TRBJ2-2; 7 bases align to TRBD1. Germline V gene data show CDR1 as SGDLS and CDR2 as YYNGEE. V lost 4 bases to trimming and J lost 6 bases; unmatched junction nucleotides: 12. CDR3 size: 16 residues. Here the CDR3 DNA reads TGTGCCAGCAGCACATACAGGGGCGGGTTTCCCGGGGAGCTGTTTTTT. It is translated as CASSTYRGGFPGELFF.

The CDR3 loop reads CASSVTVSSGANVLTF. In nucleotides, the CDR3 is TGTGCCAGCAGCGTAACAGTTAGCTCTGGGGCCAACGTCCTGACTTTC. The chain couples TRBV9 to TRBJ2-6; D remains ambiguous. The CDR3 runs to 16 residues. With 1 base removed from V and 0 bases from J, the gap between germline ends came to 8 bases. Germline CDR1 reads SGDLS; CDR2 reads YYNGEE.

This clonotype was recorded many times. The gene calls are TRBV9 and TRBJ1-3; D remains unclear. Trimming pared 0 bases from V and 8 bases from J, leaving 9 bases between. CDR3 length equals 13 residues. Germline assignment: CDR1 SGDLS and CDR2 YYNGEE. CDR3 DNA: TGTGCCAGCAGCGTAGGTTGGAGAGACACCATATATTTT. Amino acids: CASSVGWRDTIYF.